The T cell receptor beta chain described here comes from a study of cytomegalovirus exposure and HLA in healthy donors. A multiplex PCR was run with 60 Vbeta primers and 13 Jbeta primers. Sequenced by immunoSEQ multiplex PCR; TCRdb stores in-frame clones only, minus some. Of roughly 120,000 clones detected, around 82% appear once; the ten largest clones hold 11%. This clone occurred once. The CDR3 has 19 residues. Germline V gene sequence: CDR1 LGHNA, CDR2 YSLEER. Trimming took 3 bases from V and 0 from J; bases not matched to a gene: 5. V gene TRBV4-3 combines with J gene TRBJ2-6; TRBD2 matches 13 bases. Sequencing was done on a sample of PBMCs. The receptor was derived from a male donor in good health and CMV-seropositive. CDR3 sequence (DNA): TGCGCCAGCAGCCAGAGGACTAGCGGGAGATTCTCTGGGGCCAACGTCCTGACTTTC. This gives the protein CASSQRTSGRFSGANVLTF.